This T cell receptor beta chain was recorded in a study of cytomegalovirus exposure and HLA in healthy donors. Study outcomes and limitations: A few CMV-associated chains were confirmed in vitro to be specific for CMV antigens.

The V and J ends lost 1 base and 3 bases respectively, with 10 bases between them. The CDR3 spans 14 residues. Germline V CDR1 and CDR2: MNHNY, SVGAGI (reference sequence). PCR used 60 Vbeta primers and 13 Jbeta primers. Only in-frame clones appear in the TCRdb table, and some are missing; sequencing was by immunoSEQ multiplex PCR. The profile shows 150,000 or so clones, under 80% of them singletons. About this clone itself: Its target is unknown.

This sequence was found in a man aged 25-45 years in good health and CMV-seronegative. Sequenced input: PBMCs. The chain links TRBV6-6 to TRBJ2-7; D call uncertain. CDR3 in amino acids: CASSYLEIVYEQYF. The CDR3 bases are TGTGCCAGCAGTTACTTGGAGATCGTCTACGAGCAGTACTTC.